Below, one TCR beta chain is given with its context. Its target is unknown. The CDR3 totals 17 residues. Per the germline V gene, CDR1 is SEHNR and CDR2 is FQNEAQ (reference sequence). The V and J ends lost 5 bases and 4 bases, in that order; junction bases with no gene match: 14. This entry belongs to a study of post-analysis software for immune sequencing data. Study context: Multiple sclerosis in the patients followed relapsing-remitting, secondary progressive and progressive-relapsing courses.

Findings and limits, study-wide: The study found TRBV5-6, TRBV5-1 and TRBV20-1 among about five TRBV segments more frequent in patients than controls. Samples from a shared batch, those prepared together, strongly co-clustered by F measure. Comparison with controls showed significantly lower normalized Chao1 diversity in multiple sclerosis patients.

Carried by the TCR beta cDNA libraries were unique molecular identifiers. MiXCR, run by TCRdb on the PCR reads, gives a single entry per CDR3 protein. There are fewer than 600,000 distinct CDR3 sequences in the sample; under 55% occur only once, and 9.5% to 13% lies in the top ten. Sample: blood. J is TRBJ1-5 and V is TRBV7-9; 7 bases map to TRBD1. The receptor was isolated from a girl aged 5 to 17 with multiple sclerosis. CDR3: CASSAMKGDRQNQPQHF. The CDR3 DNA follows: TGTGCCAGCAGCGCAATGAAGGGGGACAGACAAAATCAGCCCCAGCATTTT.